This T cell receptor beta chain was recorded in a study of blood T cell repertoires in COVID-19. About the research overall: Collection of acute and convalescent COVID-19 samples took place in the United States, Italy and Spain. Sample material is recorded as cDNA or gDNA derived from T cells, B-cell-depleted T cells, or PBMCs.

Authors' methods: Reference gene primers were amplified, and this amplification served to estimate nucleated cell counts. The assay was immunoSEQ multiplex PCR, and TCRdb's table has in-frame clones only and misses some. V and J calls and clone size are given by that table; D and trimming were obtained from the DNA. Of approximately 190,000 clones in the sample, approximately 90% were seen once. Sequenced input: peripheral blood. The receptor was isolated from a man aged 40-50 years with active or convalescent COVID-19.

The CDR3 loop is CASSSGGHLGSYEQYF. For the CDR3, the DNA is TGTGCCAGCAGCTCCGGGGGGCATCTGGGGTCCTACGAGCAGTACTTC. The rearrangement uses TRBV7-9 and TRBJ2-7; the D gene is possibly TRBD2 (7 bases). Germline V gene data show CDR1 as SEHNR and CDR2 as FQNEAQ (reference sequence). The CDR3 consists of 16 residues. Trimming removed 4 bases from V and 1 base from J, with 17 bases in between. Based on the CDR3 plus reference TRBV7-9 and TRBJ2-7, the full variable domain is DTGVSQNPRHKITKRGQNVTFRCDPISEHNRLYWYRQTLGQGPEFLTYFQNEAQLEKSRLLSDRFSAERPKGSFSTLEIQRTEQGDSAMYLCASSSGGHLGSYEQYFGPGTRLTVT.